Detailed here is one T cell receptor beta chain. Its antigen is currently unknown. This sample was taken from a study of cytomegalovirus exposure and HLA in healthy donors. The PCR employed 60 Vbeta primers together with 13 Jbeta primers. Profiling relied on immunoSEQ multiplex PCR, and the TCRdb table lists in-frame clones only, not all of them. Of nearly 110,000 clones in the sample, around 67% were seen once. The ends lost 6 bases at V and 7 bases at J; junction bases unmatched: 12. The CDR3 consists of 15 residues. Germline CDR1 reads MNHEY; CDR2 reads SMNVEV (reference sequence). The study, taken as a whole, reports: Common viral pathogens (according to a later analysis) appeared linked to several of the most significant clusters.

Sequenced input: PBMCs. This TCR was recovered from a woman in her 40s in good health and CMV-seropositive. This chain links TRBV27 with TRBJ1-2, with 9 positions matching TRBD1. CDR3 bases: TGTGCCAGCAGACCACAAACAGGGGGCCTAATTGGCTACACCTTC. Its translation is CASRPQTGGLIGYTF.